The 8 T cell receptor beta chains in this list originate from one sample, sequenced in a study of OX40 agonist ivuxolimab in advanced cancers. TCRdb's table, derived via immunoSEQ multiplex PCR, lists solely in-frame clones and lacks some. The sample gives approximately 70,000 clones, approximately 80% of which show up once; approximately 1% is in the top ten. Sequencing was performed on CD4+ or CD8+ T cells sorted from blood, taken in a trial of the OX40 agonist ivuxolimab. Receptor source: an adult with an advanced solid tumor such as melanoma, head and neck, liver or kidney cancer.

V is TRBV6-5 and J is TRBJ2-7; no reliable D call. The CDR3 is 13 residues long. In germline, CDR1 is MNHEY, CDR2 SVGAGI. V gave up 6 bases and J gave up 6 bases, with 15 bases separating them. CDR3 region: CASRTVQLGEQYF. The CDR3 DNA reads TGTGCCAGCAGGACGGTACAGCTGGGCGAGCAGTACTTC.

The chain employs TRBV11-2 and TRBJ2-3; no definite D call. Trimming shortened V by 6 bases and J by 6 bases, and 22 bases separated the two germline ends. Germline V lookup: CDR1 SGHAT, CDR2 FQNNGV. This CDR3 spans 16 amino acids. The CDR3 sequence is CASRRTPNIWTDTQYF. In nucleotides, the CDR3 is TGTGCCAGCAGACGAACACCGAACATCTGGACGGATACGCAGTATTTT.

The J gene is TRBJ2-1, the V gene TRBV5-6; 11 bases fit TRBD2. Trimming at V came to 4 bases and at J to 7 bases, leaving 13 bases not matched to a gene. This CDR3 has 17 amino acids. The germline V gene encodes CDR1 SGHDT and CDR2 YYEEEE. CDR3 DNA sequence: TGTGCCAGCAGCCTTAGCGGGGGGGCACTTAATAAAAATGAGCAGTTCTTC. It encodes CASSLSGGALNKNEQFF.

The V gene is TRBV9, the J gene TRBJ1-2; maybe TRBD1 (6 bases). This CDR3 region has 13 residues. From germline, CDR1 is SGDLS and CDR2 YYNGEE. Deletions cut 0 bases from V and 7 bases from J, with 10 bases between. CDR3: CASSVVLGGGYTF. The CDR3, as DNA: TGTGCCAGCAGCGTAGTTCTAGGGGGTGGCTACACCTTC.

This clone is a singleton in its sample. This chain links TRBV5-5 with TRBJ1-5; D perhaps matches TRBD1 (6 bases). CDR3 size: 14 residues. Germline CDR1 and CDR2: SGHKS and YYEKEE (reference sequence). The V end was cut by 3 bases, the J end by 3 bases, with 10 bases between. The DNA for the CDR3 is TGTGCCAGCAGCTATGGACAGTACAATCAGCCCCAGCATTTT. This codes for CASSYGQYNQPQHF. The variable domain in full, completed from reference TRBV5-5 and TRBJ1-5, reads DAGVTQSPTHLIKTRGQQVTLRCSPISGHKSVSWYQQVLGQGPQFIFQYYEKEERGRGNFPDRFSARQFPNYSSELNVNALLLGDSALYLCASSYGQYNQPQHFGDGTRLSIL.

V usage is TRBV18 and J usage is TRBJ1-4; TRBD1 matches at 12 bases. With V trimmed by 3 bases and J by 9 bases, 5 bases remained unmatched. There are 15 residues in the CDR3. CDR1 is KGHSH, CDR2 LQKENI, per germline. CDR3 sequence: CASSPSGTGGKKLFF. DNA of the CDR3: TGTGCCAGCTCACCTTCCGGGACAGGGGGCAAAAAACTGTTTTTT.

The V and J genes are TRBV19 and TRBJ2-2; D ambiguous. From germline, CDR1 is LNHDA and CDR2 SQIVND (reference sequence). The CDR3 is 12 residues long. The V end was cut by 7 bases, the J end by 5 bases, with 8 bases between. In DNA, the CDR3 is TGTGCCAGTATAGGACGGACCGGGGAGCTGTTTTTT. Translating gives CASIGRTGELFF.

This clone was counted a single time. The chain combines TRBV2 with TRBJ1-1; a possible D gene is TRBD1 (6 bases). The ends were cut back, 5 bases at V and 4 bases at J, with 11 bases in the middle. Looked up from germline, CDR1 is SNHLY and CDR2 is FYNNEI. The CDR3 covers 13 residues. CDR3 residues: CASSLDRSTEAFF. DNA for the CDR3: TGTGCCAGCAGTCTAGACAGGAGCACTGAAGCTTTCTTT.